A selection of T cell receptor beta chains follows, all from one sample in a study of blood T cell repertoires in COVID-19. The repertoire was sequenced with immunoSEQ multiplex PCR; TCRdb's copy has only in-frame clones and lacks some. The repertoire consists of 95,000 to 110,000 clones, with about 86% occurring once and the leading ten covering approximately 3.3%. Specimen: peripheral blood. The receptor source for this set is a woman aged 80 or older with active or convalescent COVID-19. Both conserved end residues are part of each CDR3. A D gene is named only where the DNA matches it firmly. Size values are once, few and many counts, or a class for expanded clones, and some rows have none.

abundance | j_gene | v_gene | d_gene | CDR3aa | CDR3nt
- | TRBJ2-7 | TRBV12-3/TRBV12-4 | - | CASSSNREYEQYF | TGTGCCAGCAGTTCTAACAGGGAGTACGAGCAGTACTTC
- | TRBJ2-2 | TRBV28 | - | CASSLPGRGSGELFF | TGTGCCAGCAGTTTGCCGGGCAGGGGTTCCGGGGAGCTGTTTTTT
once | TRBJ2-7 | TRBV5-1 | TRBD1 | CASSLEQGAYEQYF | TGCGCCAGCAGCTTGGAACAGGGGGCATACGAGCAGTACTTC
- | TRBJ2-2 | TRBV18 | - | CASSPPSGELFF | TGTGCCAGCTCACCCCCTTCCGGGGAGCTGTTTTTT
- | TRBJ2-5 | TRBV6-6 | - | CATGGSGSQETQYF | TGTGCCACCGGGGGTAGCGGAAGCCAAGAGACCCAGTACTTC
- | TRBJ1-1 | TRBV5-1 | - | CASSLANYPPFF | TGCGCCAGCAGCTTGGCCAACTATCCCCCTTTCTTT
- | TRBJ1-2 | TRBV6-5 | TRBD1 | CATCRRDRGGNGYTF | TGTGCCACCTGCCGCCGGGACAGGGGAGGGAATGGCTACACCTTC
- | TRBJ2-3 | TRBV14 | TRBD1 | CASSLTGGISDTQYF | TGTGCCAGCAGTTTAACAGGGGGCATTTCAGATACGCAGTATTTT
- | TRBJ2-7 | TRBV19 | TRBD2 | CASKSGGREQYF | TGTGCCAGCAAAAGCGGGGGTCGCGAGCAGTACTTC
- | TRBJ1-4 | TRBV19 | - | CASSGDRWMGTNEKLFF | TGTGCCAGTAGTGGAGACAGGTGGATGGGTACTAATGAAAAACTGTTTTTT
- | TRBJ1-5 | TRBV6-5 | - | CASSPRWNQPQHF | TGTGCCAGCAGCCCGAGGTGGAATCAGCCCCAGCATTTT
- | TRBJ1-1 | TRBV7-9 | - | CASRPPTGNTEAFF | TGTGCCAGCAGACCTCCCACAGGGAACACTGAAGCTTTCTTT
- | TRBJ2-1 | TRBV19 | - | CASSSTGTTYNEQFF | TGTGCCAGTAGTTCCACAGGGACGACATACAATGAGCAGTTCTTC
- | TRBJ1-2 | TRBV9 | - | CASSALDRSFNYGYTF | TGTGCCAGCAGCGCCTTAGACAGGAGCTTTAACTATGGCTACACCTTC
once | TRBJ1-1 | TRBV9 | TRBD1 | CASSQDPWTGEAFF | TGTGCCAGCAGTCAAGACCCCTGGACAGGGGAAGCTTTCTTT
once | TRBJ2-7 | TRBV5-1 | TRBD2 | CASSFSSGGLRDEQYF | TGCGCCAGCAGCTTCTCGAGCGGGGGCCTGCGCGACGAGCAGTACTTC
- | TRBJ1-1 | TRBV6-5 | - | CASTRLGTGGTEAFF | TGTGCCAGCACCCGGTTAGGGACGGGAGGGACTGAAGCTTTCTTT
- | TRBJ1-6 | TRBV3-1/TRBV3-2 | TRBD1 | CASSVQGAHFYNSPLHF | TGTGCCAGCAGCGTCCAGGGGGCCCATTTCTATAATTCACCCCTCCACTTT
- | TRBJ1-2 | TRBV4-2 | - | CASSQVQGDGYTF | TGTGCCAGCAGCCAGGTACAGGGAGATGGCTACACCTTC
- | TRBJ1-5 | TRBV2 | TRBD1 | CASRRPGQGVLGNQPQHF | TGTGCCAGCAGGAGGCCGGGACAGGGAGTTTTGGGCAATCAGCCCCAGCATTTT
- | TRBJ1-2 | TRBV19 | - | CASSTGVGYGYTF | TGTGCCAGTAGTACAGGGGTTGGCTATGGCTACACCTTC
once | TRBJ1-6 | TRBV2 | - | CATRTESSYNSPLHF | TGTGCCACCAGAACCGAGAGCTCCTATAATTCACCCCTCCACTTT
- | TRBJ2-7 | TRBV2 | - | CASSEAGQARYEQYF | TGTGCCAGCAGTGAAGCGGGGCAGGCCCGGTACGAGCAGTACTTC
- | TRBJ1-6 | TRBV27 | TRBD1 | CASSTGTAPDSPLHF | TGTGCCAGCAGTACCGGGACAGCACCAGATTCACCCCTCCACTTT
- | TRBJ1-1 | TRBV4-3 | TRBD1 | CASSQTGGGTEAFF | TGCGCCAGCAGCCAGACAGGGGGAGGCACTGAAGCTTTCTTT
- | TRBJ1-2 | TRBV7-2 | - | CASSLAYSNLYGYTF | TGTGCCAGCAGCTTAGCCTACAGTAATCTATATGGCTACACCTTC
- | TRBJ1-1 | TRBV5-1 | - | CASSSGQSSEAFF | TGCGCCAGCAGCTCCGGACAGAGCTCTGAAGCTTTCTTT
- | TRBJ2-7 | TRBV29-1 | - | CSVLDTGVGEQYF | TGCAGCGTCCTGGACACCGGAGTAGGGGAGCAGTACTTC
- | TRBJ1-5 | TRBV24-1 | TRBD1 | CATSRGQSGNQPQHF | TGTGCCACCAGCCGGGGACAGAGCGGCAATCAGCCCCAGCATTTT
- | TRBJ2-1 | TRBV14 | TRBD2 | CASRSKIREPGGPLQFF | TGTGCCAGCAGATCCAAGATACGTGAGCCGGGAGGGCCACTGCAGTTCTTC
- | TRBJ2-7 | TRBV28 | - | CASRKGDRTSIF | TGTGCCAGTAGGAAAGGAGATCGGACTTCTATCTTC
- | TRBJ2-1 | TRBV6-2/TRBV6-3 | TRBD2 | CASSYQTSGSGLGSEQFF | TGTGCCAGCAGTTATCAGACTAGCGGGAGTGGTCTGGGGAGTGAGCAGTTCTTC
few | TRBJ2-7 | TRBV6-5 | TRBD1 | CASISQGQGYEQYF | TGTGCCAGCATCTCCCAGGGACAGGGCTACGAGCAGTACTTC
- | TRBJ2-1 | TRBV25-1 | TRBD1 | CASSGSRGQGANEQFF | TGTGCCAGCAGTGGGTCTAGGGGACAGGGGGCCAATGAGCAGTTCTTC
- | TRBJ1-2 | TRBV7-2 | TRBD1 | CASSFLGQGEGYTF | TGTGCCAGCAGCTTTCTGGGACAGGGCGAAGGCTACACCTTC
- | TRBJ1-1 | TRBV6-6 | TRBD1 | CASSYPGQRSFF | TGTGCCAGCAGTTACCCGGGACAGCGGTCTTTCTTT
few | TRBJ1-4 | TRBV5-6 | - | CASSLWTVVFNEKLFF | TGTGCCAGCAGCTTGTGGACAGTTGTTTTTAATGAAAAACTGTTTTTT
- | TRBJ2-3 | TRBV6-1 | TRBD1 | CASSDATGGYPTDTQYF | TGTGCCAGCAGTGACGCGACAGGGGGCTATCCCACAGATACGCAGTATTTT
- | TRBJ1-1 | TRBV12-3/TRBV12-4 | - | CASILGVLTEAFF | TGTGCCAGCATTCTAGGGGTTTTGACTGAAGCTTTCTTT
many | TRBJ1-4 | TRBV27 | - | CASSYNSWTANEKLFF | TGTGCCAGCAGCTACAACTCATGGACAGCGAATGAAAAACTGTTTTTT
- | TRBJ1-1 | TRBV5-4 | - | CASSLGQGMNTEAFF | TGTGCCAGCAGCTTGGGGCAGGGAATGAACACTGAAGCTTTCTTT
- | TRBJ2-7 | TRBV7-9 | TRBD1 | CASNRDSSYEQYF | TGTGCCAGCAACCGGGACAGCTCCTACGAGCAGTACTTC
once | TRBJ2-3 | TRBV5-6 | - | CASSFILFMGGGTDTQYF | TGTGCCAGCAGCTTCATTTTGTTTATGGGGGGTGGCACAGATACGCAGTATTTT
- | TRBJ1-5 | TRBV2 | TRBD1 | CASTTGASNQPQHF | TGTGCCAGTACGACAGGGGCAAGCAATCAGCCCCAGCATTTT
once | TRBJ2-2 | TRBV7-2 | - | CASSAPGTGELFF | TGTGCCAGCAGCGCCCCGGGTACCGGGGAGCTGTTTTTT
- | TRBJ1-2 | TRBV28 | - | CASSTLGKGYTF | TGTGCCAGCAGCACTCTAGGTAAAGGCTACACCTTC
- | TRBJ2-3 | TRBV27 | - | CASRSSGADTQYF | TGTGCCAGCAGAAGCTCAGGGGCAGATACGCAGTATTTT
- | TRBJ2-1 | TRBV4-2 | - | CASSQPRVRTPSSNEQFF | TGTGCCAGCAGCCAACCCCGAGTTCGGACTCCCTCGTCCAATGAGCAGTTCTTC
- | TRBJ1-1 | TRBV28 | - | CASSPPSGTRKAFF | TGTGCCAGCAGTCCTCCTTCCGGGACAAGGAAAGCTTTCTTT
- | TRBJ1-2 | TRBV7-8 | - | CASSHLAQGYGYTF | TGTGCCAGCAGCCACCTGGCCCAGGGCTATGGCTACACCTTC
many | TRBJ2-2 | TRBV28 | - | CASSSPGTGAGELFF | TGTGCCAGCAGTTCGCCCGGGACTGGGGCCGGGGAGCTGTTTTTT